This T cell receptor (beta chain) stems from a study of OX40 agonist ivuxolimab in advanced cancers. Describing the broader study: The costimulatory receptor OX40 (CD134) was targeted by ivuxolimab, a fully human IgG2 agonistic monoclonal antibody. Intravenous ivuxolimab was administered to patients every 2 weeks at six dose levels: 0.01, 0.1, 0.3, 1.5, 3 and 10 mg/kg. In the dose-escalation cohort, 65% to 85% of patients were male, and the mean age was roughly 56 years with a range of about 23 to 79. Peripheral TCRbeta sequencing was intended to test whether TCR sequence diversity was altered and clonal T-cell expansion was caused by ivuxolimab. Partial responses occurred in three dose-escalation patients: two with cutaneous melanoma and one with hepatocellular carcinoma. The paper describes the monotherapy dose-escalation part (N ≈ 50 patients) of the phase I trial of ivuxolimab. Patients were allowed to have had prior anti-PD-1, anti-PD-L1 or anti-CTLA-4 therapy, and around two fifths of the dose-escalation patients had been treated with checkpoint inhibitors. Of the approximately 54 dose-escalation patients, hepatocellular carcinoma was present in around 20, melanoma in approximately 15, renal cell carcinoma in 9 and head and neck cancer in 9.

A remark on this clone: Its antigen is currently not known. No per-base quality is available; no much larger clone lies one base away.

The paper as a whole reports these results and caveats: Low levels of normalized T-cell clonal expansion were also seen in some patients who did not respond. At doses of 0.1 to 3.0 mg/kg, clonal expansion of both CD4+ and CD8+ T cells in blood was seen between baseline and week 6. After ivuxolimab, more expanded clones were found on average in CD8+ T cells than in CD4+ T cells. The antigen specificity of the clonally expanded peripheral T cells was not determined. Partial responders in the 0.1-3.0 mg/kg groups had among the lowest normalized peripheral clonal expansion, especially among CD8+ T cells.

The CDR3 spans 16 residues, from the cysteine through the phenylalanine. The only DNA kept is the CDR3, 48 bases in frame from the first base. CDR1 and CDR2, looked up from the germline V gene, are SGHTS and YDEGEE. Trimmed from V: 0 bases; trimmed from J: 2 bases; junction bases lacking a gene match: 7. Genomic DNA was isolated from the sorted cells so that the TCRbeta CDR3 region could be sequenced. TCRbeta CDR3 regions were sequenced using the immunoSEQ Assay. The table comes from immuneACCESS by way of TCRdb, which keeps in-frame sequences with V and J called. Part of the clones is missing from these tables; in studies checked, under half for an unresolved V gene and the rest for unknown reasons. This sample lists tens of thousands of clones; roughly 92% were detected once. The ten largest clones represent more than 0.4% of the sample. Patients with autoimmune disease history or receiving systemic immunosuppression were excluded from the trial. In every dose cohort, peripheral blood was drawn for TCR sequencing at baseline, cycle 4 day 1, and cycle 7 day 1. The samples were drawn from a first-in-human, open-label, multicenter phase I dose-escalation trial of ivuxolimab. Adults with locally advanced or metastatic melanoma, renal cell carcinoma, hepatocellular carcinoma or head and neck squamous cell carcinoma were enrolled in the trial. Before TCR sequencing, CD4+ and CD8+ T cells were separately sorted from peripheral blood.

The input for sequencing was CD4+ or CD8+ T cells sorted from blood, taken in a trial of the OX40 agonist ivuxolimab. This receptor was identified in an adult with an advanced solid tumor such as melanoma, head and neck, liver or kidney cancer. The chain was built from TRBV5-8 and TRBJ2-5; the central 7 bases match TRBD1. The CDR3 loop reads CASSLGQGEGQETQYF. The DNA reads TGTGCCAGCAGCTTGGGACAGGGAGAGGGGCAAGAGACCCAGTACTTC.